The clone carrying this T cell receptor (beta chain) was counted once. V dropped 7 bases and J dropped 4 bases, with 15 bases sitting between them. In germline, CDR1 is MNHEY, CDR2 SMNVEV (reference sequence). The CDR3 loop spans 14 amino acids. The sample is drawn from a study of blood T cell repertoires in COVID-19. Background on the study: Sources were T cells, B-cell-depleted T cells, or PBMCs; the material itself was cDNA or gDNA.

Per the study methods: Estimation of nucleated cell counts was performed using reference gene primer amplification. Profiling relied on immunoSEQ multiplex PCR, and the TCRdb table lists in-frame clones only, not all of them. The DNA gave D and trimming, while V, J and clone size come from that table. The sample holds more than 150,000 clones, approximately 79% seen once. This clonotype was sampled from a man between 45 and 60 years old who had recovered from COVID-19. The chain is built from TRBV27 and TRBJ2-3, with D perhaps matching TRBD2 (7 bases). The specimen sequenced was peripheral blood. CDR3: CASNRGEGPDTQYF. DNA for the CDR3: TGTGCCAGCAATAGGGGGGAGGGCCCAGATACGCAGTATTTT.